These 9 T cell receptor beta chains share one sample of origin, sequenced in a study of radiotherapy plus CTLA-4 blockade in lung cancer. Data came from immunoSEQ multiplex PCR; TCRdb stores just in-frame clones and leaves some out. The profile shows more than 65,000 clones, 80% to 85% of them singletons. The specimen was peripheral blood, collected from a patient treated with radiotherapy plus ipilimumab. Source of these receptors: a human donor with non-small cell lung cancer who had stable disease on radiotherapy plus ipilimumab.

This chain uses TRBV20-1 with TRBJ2-1; D perhaps matches TRBD2 (6 bases). CDR1 is DFQATT and CDR2 is SNEGSKA in the germline V gene (reference sequence). The length of the CDR3 is 11 residues. DNA for the CDR3: TGCACAGCGGGTGTGAACAATGAGCAGTTCTTC. It codes for CTAGVNNEQFF.

The chain recombines TRBV6-6 with TRBJ1-5; D not resolved. Trimming removed 6 bases from V and 5 bases from J, with 8 bases in between. This CDR3 is built from 12 residues. Germline CDR1 MNHNY, CDR2 SVGAGI (reference sequence). The CDR3 sequence is CASRRRDQPQHF. The DNA of the CDR3 is TGTGCCAGCAGGCGAAGGGATCAGCCCCAGCATTTT.

This chain joins TRBV7-2 and TRBJ2-1; 8 positions agree with TRBD2. Trimming removed 3 bases from V and 6 bases from J; junction bases left unmatched: 7. Germline V gives CDR1 SGHTA, CDR2 FQGNSA. This CDR3 spans 15 amino acids. The CDR3 coding sequence is TGTGCCAGCAGCTTCGCGGGGGGCGGGGCCAATGAGCAGTTCTTC. It encodes CASSFAGGGANEQFF.

The chain carries TRBV4-1 and TRBJ1-1; D not certain. CDR3 size: 15 residues. Trimming left V 4 bases short and J 0 bases short, with 12 bases between. The V gene's germline CDR1 is MGHRA and CDR2 YSYEKL. In DNA, the CDR3 is TGCGCCAGCAGCCCTCCCCACGGTATGAACACTGAAGCTTTCTTT. Protein sequence: CASSPPHGMNTEAFF.

J is TRBJ2-7 and V is TRBV7-3; 11 bases are a match to TRBD2. V was pared by 5 bases and J by 3 bases, with 3 bases of the junction left unmatched. The V gene's germline CDR1 is SGHTA and CDR2 FQGTGA. The CDR3 runs to 14 residues. CDR3 region: CASSPGTSGYEQYF. CDR3 sequence (DNA): TGTGCCAGCAGCCCGGGGACTAGCGGCTACGAGCAGTACTTC. Variable domain in full (rest from reference TRBV7-3 and TRBJ2-7): GAGVSQTPSNKVTEKGKYVELRCDPISGHTALYWYRQSLGQGPEFLIYFQGTGAADDSGLPNDRFFAVRPEGSVSTLKIQRTERGDSAVYLCASSPGTSGYEQYFGPGTRLTVT.

The chain uses TRBV11-1 and TRBJ2-5; perhaps TRBD2 as D (5 bases). The ends were cut back, 5 bases at V and 9 bases at J, with 16 bases in the middle. Germline V gene lookup returns CDR1 SGHAT and CDR2 FQDESV (reference sequence). This CDR3 contains 13 residues. CDR3 amino acids: CASSPAGNRAQYF. CDR3 coding DNA: TGTGCCAGCAGCCCCGCGGGTAATCGCGCCCAGTACTTC.

The chain carries TRBV29-1 and TRBJ1-3; D perhaps matches TRBD1 (6 bases). The CDR3 loop spans 14 amino acids. Trimming removed 1 base at V and 2 bases at J, with 9 bases between. Germline CDR1 and CDR2: SQVTM and ANQGSEA. CDR3 nucleotides: TGCAGCGTTGAAGGCAACAGGGCTGGAAACACCATATATTTT. This translates into CSVEGNRAGNTIYF.

The chain carries TRBV19 and TRBJ2-1, with D hard to call. Per germline, CDR1 LNHDA and CDR2 SQIVND (reference sequence). Deletions cut 5 bases from V and 1 base from J, with 6 bases between. This CDR3 is 13 amino acids long. The CDR3 bases are TGTGCCAGTAGTGCCCAGTCCTACAATGAGCAGTTCTTC. It specifies CASSAQSYNEQFF. The variable domain in full, completed from reference TRBV19 and TRBJ2-1, reads DGGITQSPKYLFRKEGQNVTLSCEQNLNHDAMYWYRQDPGQGLRLIYYSQIVNDFQKGDIAEGYSVSREKKESFPLTVTSAQKNPTAFYLCASSAQSYNEQFFGPGTRLTVL.

V usage is TRBV28 and J usage is TRBJ1-6; a possible D gene is TRBD1 (6 bases). Germline CDR1 and CDR2: MDHEN and SYDVKM. CDR3 length: 14 residues. V lost 2 bases and J lost 14, with 16 bases in between. The CDR3 DNA reads as TGTGCCAGCAGTTTACAACCGGGACACGAATCCCTCCACTTT. Its translation: CASSLQPGHESLHF.